The T cell receptor (beta chain) described here comes from a study of T-cell memory formation after mild COVID-19. Whole-study results and caveats: Several responding clones turned up in pre-infection memory, indicating that cross-reactive memory may have taken part.

This clonotype was counted a few times. Antigen specificity is unknown. In TCRdb, the 5' RACE reads were re-called with MiXCR into one record per CDR3 protein. The sample records around 500,000 distinct CDR3 sequences, roughly 20% being singletons. The ends were cut back, 1 base at V and 0 bases at J, with 12 bases in the middle. The CDR3 has 16 residues. This TCR derives from an adult woman who had mild COVID-19 (a few samples of this study predate the infection). Cell type and time point are not known. The chain combines TRBV12-3 or TRBV12-4 with TRBJ1-1; perhaps TRBD1 as D (5 bases). Sequences were obtained from PBMCs or a T cell subset sorted from them (not recorded which). CDR3 residues: CASSLGKGRMNTEAFF. The CDR3 coding sequence is TGTGCCAGCAGTTTAGGAAAGGGGCGGATGAACACTGAAGCTTTCTTT.